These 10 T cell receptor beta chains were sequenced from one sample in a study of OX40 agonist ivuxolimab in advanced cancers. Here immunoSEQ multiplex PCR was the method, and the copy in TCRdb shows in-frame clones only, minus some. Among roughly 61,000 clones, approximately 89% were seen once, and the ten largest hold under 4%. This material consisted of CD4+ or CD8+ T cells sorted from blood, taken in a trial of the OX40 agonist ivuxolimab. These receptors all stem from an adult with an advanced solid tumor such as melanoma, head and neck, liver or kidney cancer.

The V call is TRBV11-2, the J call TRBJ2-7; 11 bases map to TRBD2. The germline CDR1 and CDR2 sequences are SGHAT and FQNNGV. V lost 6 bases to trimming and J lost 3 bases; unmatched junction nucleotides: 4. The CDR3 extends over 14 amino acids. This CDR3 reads CASRRLAGSYEQYF. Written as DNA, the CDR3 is TGTGCCAGCAGGCGACTAGCGGGGAGCTACGAGCAGTACTTC. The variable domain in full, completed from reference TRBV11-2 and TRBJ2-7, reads EAGVAQSPRYKIIEKRQSVAFWCNPISGHATLYWYQQILGQGPKLLIQFQNNGVVDDSQLPKDRFSAERLKGVDSTLKIQPAKLEDSAVYLCASRRLAGSYEQYFGPGTRLTVT.

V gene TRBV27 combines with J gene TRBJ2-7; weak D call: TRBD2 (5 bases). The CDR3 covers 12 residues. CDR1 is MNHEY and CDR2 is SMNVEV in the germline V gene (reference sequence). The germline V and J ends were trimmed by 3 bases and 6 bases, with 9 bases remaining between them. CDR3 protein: CASSFMGVEQYF. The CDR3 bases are TGTGCCAGCAGTTTTATGGGAGTCGAGCAGTACTTC.

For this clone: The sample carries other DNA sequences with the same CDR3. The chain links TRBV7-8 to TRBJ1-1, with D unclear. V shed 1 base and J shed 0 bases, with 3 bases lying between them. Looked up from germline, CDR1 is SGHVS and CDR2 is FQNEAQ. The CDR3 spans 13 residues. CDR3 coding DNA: TGTGCCAGCAGCTTAGATCTGAACACTGAAGCTTTCTTT. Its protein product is CASSLDLNTEAFF. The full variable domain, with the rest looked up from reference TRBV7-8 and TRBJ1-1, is GAGVSQSPRYKVAKRGQDVALRCDPISGHVSLFWYQQALGQGPEFLTYFQNEAQLDKSGLPSDRFFAERPEGSVSTLKIQRTQQEDSAVYLCASSLDLNTEAFFGQGTRLTVV.

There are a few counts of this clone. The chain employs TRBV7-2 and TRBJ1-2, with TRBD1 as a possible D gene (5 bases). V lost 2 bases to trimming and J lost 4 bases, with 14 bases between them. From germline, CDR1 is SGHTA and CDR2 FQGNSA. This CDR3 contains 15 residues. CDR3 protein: CASSLNPGSGYGYTF. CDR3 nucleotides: TGTGCCAGCAGCTTAAACCCAGGGTCCGGCTATGGCTACACCTTC.

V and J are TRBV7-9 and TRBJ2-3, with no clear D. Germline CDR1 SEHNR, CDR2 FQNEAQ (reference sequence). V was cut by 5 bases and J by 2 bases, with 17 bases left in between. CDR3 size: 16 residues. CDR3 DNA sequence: TGTGCCAGCAGCGTGTCCGCCCGGACCTACACAGATACGCAGTATTTT. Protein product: CASSVSARTYTDTQYF.

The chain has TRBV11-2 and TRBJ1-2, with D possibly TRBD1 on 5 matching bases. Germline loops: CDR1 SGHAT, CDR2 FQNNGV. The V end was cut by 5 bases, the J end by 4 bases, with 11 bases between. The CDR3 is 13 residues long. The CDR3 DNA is TGTGCCAGCAGCCCGGGGACGGCCTATGGCTACACCTTC. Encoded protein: CASSPGTAYGYTF.

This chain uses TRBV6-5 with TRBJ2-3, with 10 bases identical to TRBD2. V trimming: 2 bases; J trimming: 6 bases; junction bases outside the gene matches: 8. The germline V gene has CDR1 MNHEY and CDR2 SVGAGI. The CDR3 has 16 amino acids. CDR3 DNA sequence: TGTGCCAGCAGTTACGGGGGAGCGGGAGGGCCCGATACGCAGTATTTT. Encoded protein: CASSYGGAGGPDTQYF.

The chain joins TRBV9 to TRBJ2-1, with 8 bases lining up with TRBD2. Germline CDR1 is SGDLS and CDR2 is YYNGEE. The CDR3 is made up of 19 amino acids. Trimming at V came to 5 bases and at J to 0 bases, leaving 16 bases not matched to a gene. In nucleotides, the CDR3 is TGTGCCAGCAGTGTCCTTGGGGCGGGAGGAATCTACTCCTACAATGAGCAGTTCTTC. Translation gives CASSVLGAGGIYSYNEQFF.

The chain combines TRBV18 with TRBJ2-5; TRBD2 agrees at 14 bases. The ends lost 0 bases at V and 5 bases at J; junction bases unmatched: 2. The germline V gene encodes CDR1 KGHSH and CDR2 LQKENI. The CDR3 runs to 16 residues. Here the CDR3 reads CASSPPGLAGAETQYF. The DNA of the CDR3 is TGTGCCAGCTCACCACCGGGACTAGCGGGAGCGGAGACCCAGTACTTC.

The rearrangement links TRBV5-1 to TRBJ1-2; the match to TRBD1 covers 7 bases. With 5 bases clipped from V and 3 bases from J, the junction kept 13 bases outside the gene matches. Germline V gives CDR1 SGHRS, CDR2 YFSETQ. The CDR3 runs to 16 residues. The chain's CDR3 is CASRFLLRGTDYGYTF. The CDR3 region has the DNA TGCGCCAGCAGATTTCTCTTAAGGGGGACAGACTATGGCTACACCTTC.